This TCR beta chain was captured in a study of T and B cells in COVID-19 patients. Study overall: Peripheral blood came from COVID-19 patients with active infection or after recovery. Notes on the study in general: Clonality of TRB repertoires was high in active COVID-19; recovery brought above-healthy diversity and richness.

Each TRB amplification used 250-500 ng of genomic DNA from blood. The CDR3 runs 15 residues. Germline loops: CDR1 SGHTA, CDR2 FQGNSA. V gave up 1 base and J gave up 1 base; unmatched junction bases: 1. For this clonotype: Its specificity is unknown.

TRB rearrangements were amplified by multiplex PCR with BIOMED2 TRB-A/B primers. TCRdb re-derived calls from the multiplex PCR reads in MiXCR, one entry per CDR3 protein. The sample carries approximately 7,200 distinct CDR3 sequences, 25% to 40% recorded once. The chain has TRBV7-2 and TRBJ2-3; 8 positions match TRBD2. The sequenced material came from blood. This clonotype was obtained from a human donor who had recovered from COVID-19. CDR3 loop: CASSLGTSRTDTQYF. CDR3 bases: TGTGCCAGCAGCTTAGGGACTAGCCGCACAGATACGCAGTATTTT.